Below, one T cell receptor beta chain is given with its context. Antigen unknown. The length of the CDR3 is 12 residues. Germline V CDR1 and CDR2: SGHDN, FVKESK. V was trimmed by 3 bases and J by 5 bases, leaving 6 bases between them. This entry comes from a study of shared clonotypes between healthy human individuals. Study information: The study used three CD4 naive, three CD4 memory, two CD8 naive and one CD8 memory plate per donor. Overall study findings and caveats: The genetic and exposure-history diversity represented was limited by few donors. As a rule, naive subsets had a larger estimated richness than memory subsets.

TCRdb keeps only in-frame clones here, not all; method: immunoSEQ multiplex PCR. The table shows roughly 1,500,000 clones, with 95% to 99% occurring only once. This TCR derives from a man aged 25-45 years in good health. This chain links TRBV14 with TRBJ2-3; D unclear. The sequencing input was naive CD4+ T cells sorted from blood. The subset was: CD45RA+ positively selected. Written as DNA, the CDR3 is TGTGCCAGCAGCCACAGGCAAGATACGCAGTATTTT. It encodes CASSHRQDTQYF.